This TCR beta chain appears in the sequencing data of a study of cytomegalovirus exposure and HLA in healthy donors. Worth noting for this clone: Its antigen is currently unknown.

Points from the study as a whole: A few CMV-associated chains were confirmed in vitro to be specific for CMV antigens. TCR beta chains associated with HLA were, in a later analysis, more clonally expanded than equally common others. Common viral pathogens seemed to be connected with several of the most significant clusters, according to a later analysis.

The V gene end was trimmed by 2 bases and the J gene end by 8 bases; junction bases not matched to a gene: 7. The CDR3 runs 15 residues. CDR1 is SGHVS and CDR2 is FQNEAQ in the germline V gene. Healthy people donating bone marrow made up the donors. The PCR employed 60 Vbeta primers together with 13 Jbeta primers. Assay: immunoSEQ multiplex PCR; the TCRdb copy retains only in-frame clones and omits some. The profile shows 150,000 or so clones, 60% to 85% of them singletons. The chain combines TRBV7-8 with TRBJ2-1; TRBD2 aligns across 9 bases. Sequencing input: PBMCs. The sequence was collected from a woman aged 40 to 50 in good health and CMV-seropositive. Written as DNA, the CDR3 is TGTGCCAGCAGCTTATCCCTGGCGGGGGGGCATGAGCAGTTCTTC. Protein product: CASSLSLAGGHEQFF.